Shown below are 28 T cell receptor beta chains from a single sample sequenced in a study of blood T cells in healthy people across ages. For the second PCR, which ran for roughly 6 to 11 cycles, a sample-barcoded 5' primer and a J-beta primer mix were used. TCRdb redid the calling of the 5' RACE reads with MiXCR, one entry per CDR3 protein. This table has over 550,000 distinct CDR3 sequences, about 30% appearing once. The sample taken for sequencing was blood. Every receptor here comes from an elderly woman in good health.

This clonotype was seen a handful of times. The chain couples TRBV29-1 to TRBJ1-5; D perhaps matches TRBD1 (5 bases). The ends were cut back, 4 bases at V and 5 bases at J, with 9 bases in the middle. The germline CDR1 and CDR2 sequences are SQVTM and ANQGSEA. The CDR3 covers 12 residues. The CDR3: CSVGDGDQPQHF. The CDR3 DNA follows: TGCAGCGTTGGGGACGGCGATCAGCCCCAGCATTTT.

This clonotype has at least ten counts. The V and J genes are TRBV7-9 and TRBJ2-7; D uncertain. This CDR3 has 15 residues. Germline CDR1 reads SEHNR; CDR2 reads FQNEAQ (reference sequence). Trimming took off 1 base at V and 2 bases at J, with 12 bases between the two ends. Written as DNA, the CDR3 is TGTGCCAGCAGCTTAGTAGGTCGAGACCCCTACGAGCAGTACTTC. Its protein is CASSLVGRDPYEQYF.

This clonotype was seen more than once but under ten times. The chain is built from TRBV6-6 and TRBJ1-1; 8 nucleotides agree with TRBD1. The germline V gene encodes CDR1 MNHNY and CDR2 SVGAGI (reference sequence). The V and J ends lost 5 bases and 6 bases, in that order; junction bases with no gene match: 5. This CDR3 has 13 amino acids. The CDR3 spells CASSGQGGSEAFF. DNA for the CDR3: TGTGCCAGCAGTGGACAGGGTGGGTCTGAAGCTTTCTTT.

This clonotype was seen a handful of times. J is TRBJ1-1 and V is TRBV9, with unresolved D. Trimming shortened V by 3 bases and J by 0 bases, and 12 bases separated the two germline ends. The CDR3 length is 15 residues. Germline lookup yields CDR1 SGDLS and CDR2 YYNGEE. In DNA, the CDR3 is TGTGCCAGCAGCGCCACACAGAACCTGAACACTGAAGCTTTCTTT. Translated: CASSATQNLNTEAFF.

Note on this clonotype: A single base separates this from a much larger clone, so it may be a read error. The chain carries TRBV7-3 and TRBJ2-1; 10 nucleotides align to TRBD2. Germline trimming cut 5 bases from V and 4 bases from J; bases unmatched to any gene: 5. Germline CDR1 and CDR2: SGHTA and FQGTGA. The length of the CDR3 is 15 residues. The CDR3 reads CASSISGGSYNEQFF. The CDR3 bases are TGTGCCAGCAGCATTAGCGGGGGGAGTTACAATGAGCAGTTCTTC.

As to this clonotype: It may be a read error: a sequence one base away is much more abundant. This chain links TRBV4-1 with TRBJ2-1, with D unclear. The germline V gene encodes CDR1 MGHRA and CDR2 YSYEKL. V was cut by 0 bases and J by 10 bases, with 7 bases left in between. This CDR3 has 12 amino acids. CDR3 sequence: CASSQDASEQFF. The CDR3 nucleotides are TGCGCCAGCAGCCAAGACGCCTCCGAGCAGTTCTTC.

This clonotype was detected ten times or more. The chain joins TRBV4-1 to TRBJ1-3, with D unclear. The CDR3 loop spans 16 amino acids. The germline V gene encodes CDR1 MGHRA and CDR2 YSYEKL. V was shortened by 0 bases and J by 4 bases, with 13 bases between the two germline ends. Written as DNA, the CDR3 is TGCGCCAGCAGCCAAGATCCGGGCACGGCAGGAAACACCATATATTTT. It specifies CASSQDPGTAGNTIYF.

On this clonotype: It may be a read error: a sequence one base away is much more abundant. The V call is TRBV20-1, the J call TRBJ2-1, with TRBD1 matching over 8 bases. The ends lost 0 bases at V and 8 bases at J; junction bases unmatched: 9. The CDR3 runs 15 residues. In germline, CDR1 is DFQATT, CDR2 SNEGSKA (reference sequence). The CDR3 sequence is CSAREIQGVRDEQFF. The CDR3 nucleotides are TGCAGTGCTAGAGAGATACAGGGGGTAAGGGATGAGCAGTTCTTC.

Comment on this clonotype: A clone one base away is much larger, so this may be a read error. This sequence joins TRBV5-6 and TRBJ2-1, with a possible D match to TRBD2 (6 bases). The germline V gene has CDR1 SGHDT and CDR2 YYEEEE. The CDR3 extends over 15 amino acids. V gave up 5 bases and J gave up 3 bases, with 15 bases separating them. The CDR3, as DNA: TGTGCCAGCAGTGTAACTAGCTCCCGCTACAATGAGCAGTTCTTC. This codes for CASSVTSSRYNEQFF.

This clonotype has more than one count but fewer than ten. Germline and junction disagree at one end, which may indicate a read error. The chain has TRBV3-1 and TRBJ2-7; D is uncertain. CDR3 length: 15 amino acids. Germline V gives CDR1 LGHDT, CDR2 YNNKEL (reference sequence). CDR3 DNA sequence: TGTGCCTGCAGCCGGAGTCCTGCGAAGACCTACGAGCAGTACTTC. Translating it yields CACSRSPAKTYEQYF.

This clonotype was detected many times. This chain connects TRBV9 to TRBJ2-7; 10 nucleotides match TRBD2. J was trimmed by 0 bases and V by 4 bases; bases with no gene match: 4. The CDR3 runs to 15 residues. CDR1 and CDR2 from the germline V gene are SGDLS and YYNGEE. The CDR3 sequence is CASSSTSGASYEQYF. As DNA, the CDR3 is TGTGCCAGCAGCTCCACTAGCGGGGCCTCCTACGAGCAGTACTTC. The entire variable domain, with the rest obtained from reference TRBV9 and TRBJ2-7, is as follows: DSGVTQTPKHLITATGQRVTLRCSPRSGDLSVYWYQQSLDQGLQFLIQYYNGEERAKGNILERFSAQQFPDLHSELNLSSLELGDSALYFCASSSTSGASYEQYFGPGTRLTVT.

This rearrangement joins TRBV7-9 to TRBJ2-1; D gene ambiguous. The DNA end is more similar to TRBJ2-7, so the J call may be wrong. The CDR3 runs to 14 residues. Germline values: CDR1 SEHNR, CDR2 FQNEAQ (reference sequence). CDR3 sequence reads: CASSLGHPTYEQYF. The CDR3, as DNA: TGTGCCAGCAGCTTAGGACACCCTACCTACGAGCAGTACTTC.

The chain couples TRBV5-1 to TRBJ2-2, with a possible D match to TRBD2 (5 bases). Germline lookup yields CDR1 SGHRS and CDR2 YFSETQ. The CDR3 consists of 19 residues. The V end was cut by 6 bases, the J end by 0 bases, with 24 bases between. This CDR3 reads CASKGNSFVGSANTGELFF. The CDR3 nucleotides are TGCGCCAGCAAAGGAAATAGTTTCGTGGGGAGCGCGAACACCGGGGAGCTGTTTTTT.

Many counts were recorded for this clonotype. The chain employs TRBV7-8 and TRBJ2-1; D might be TRBD2 (7 bases). The V end was cut by 5 bases, the J end by 6 bases, with 11 bases between. Germline V gene lookup returns CDR1 SGHVS and CDR2 FQNEAQ. The CDR3 has 13 residues. The CDR3 DNA sequence: TGTGCCAGCAGCCCCGGGGGGCCCAATGAGCAGTTCTTC. It specifies CASSPGGPNEQFF.

The rearrangement uses TRBV20-1 and TRBJ2-1, with 10 bases identical to TRBD2. V shed 6 bases, J shed 5 bases, and the junction held 4 bases outside the gene matches. Germline values: CDR1 DFQATT, CDR2 SNEGSKA (reference sequence). The CDR3 covers 13 residues. CDR3 DNA: TGCAGTGCCGGGACTAGCGCTCACAATGAGCAGTTCTTC. Translation gives CSAGTSAHNEQFF.

This clonotype was picked up many times. The chain is built from TRBV20-1 and TRBJ2-7; 9 nucleotides line up with TRBD1. CDR3 length: 13 residues. After removal of 6 bases from V and 6 bases from J, the junction contained 9 bases not matched to a gene. CDR1 is DFQATT and CDR2 is SNEGSKA in the germline V gene (reference sequence). The DNA for the CDR3 is TGCAGTGCCCCGGGACAGGGTCTGCCCGAGCAGTACTTC. Amino acid sequence: CSAPGQGLPEQYF.

The chain links TRBV6-1 to TRBJ1-2; a possible D gene is TRBD1 (5 bases). Germline V gene data show CDR1 as MNHNS and CDR2 as SASEGT. The CDR3 runs 13 residues. V lost 2 bases to trimming and J lost 6 bases, with 10 bases between them. The CDR3 reads CASSEQGRNGYTF. CDR3 in DNA: TGTGCCAGCAGTGAACAGGGACGGAATGGCTACACCTTC.

The chain uses TRBV7-9 and TRBJ2-1; D is perhaps TRBD1 (6 bases). This CDR3 is 14 amino acids long. V lost 5 bases, J lost 8 bases, and 16 bases lay in between. Looked up from germline, CDR1 is SEHNR and CDR2 is FQNEAQ (reference sequence). The CDR3 loop is CASSVTGSFDEQFF. CDR3 DNA sequence: TGTGCCAGCAGCGTAACAGGGAGTTTCGATGAGCAGTTCTTC.

This chain uses TRBV12-3 or TRBV12-4 with TRBJ1-1; D ambiguous. This CDR3 contains 15 residues. V lost 3 bases to trimming and J lost 1 base, with 12 bases between them. The CDR3 DNA follows: TGTGCCAGCAGTTTCGAAAGGCTTACGAACACTGAAGCTTTCTTT. This translates into CASSFERLTNTEAFF.

This clonotype was detected many times. The chain recombines TRBV7-9 with TRBJ1-1, with D unresolved. CDR3 length: 12 amino acids. Per germline, CDR1 SEHNR and CDR2 FQNEAQ (reference sequence). Trimming shortened V by 5 bases and J by 0 bases, and 4 bases separated the two germline ends. The CDR3 DNA reads as TGTGCCAGCAGCATAATGAACACTGAAGCTTTCTTT. This translates into CASSIMNTEAFF.

This clonotype was seen many times. V is TRBV20-1 and J is TRBJ2-5; D possibly uses TRBD1 or TRBD2 (5 bases each). Germline V lookup: CDR1 DFQATT, CDR2 SNEGSKA (reference sequence). V lost 1 base, J lost 4 bases, and 13 bases lay in between. The CDR3 is 14 residues long. The CDR3 is CSARAAGAGETQYF. CDR3 DNA sequence: TGCAGTGCTAGAGCCGCCGGGGCGGGAGAGACCCAGTACTTC.

A word on this clonotype: Mismatch with germline at one junction end may stem from a read error. The chain recombines TRBV2 with TRBJ1-2; 7 bases agree with TRBD1. CDR3 length: 15 residues. The germline V gene encodes CDR1 SNHLY and CDR2 FYNNEI. The CDR3 DNA reads as TGTGCCAGCAGTGATAGACAGGGATATAACTATGGCCACACCTTC. Translating it yields CASSDRQGYNYGHTF.

The chain recombines TRBV6-1 with TRBJ2-2, with D possibly being TRBD1 (6 bases). The CDR3 is 16 amino acids. Germline values: CDR1 MNHNS, CDR2 SASEGT. Trimming stripped 4 bases from V and 1 base from J, with 13 bases between. The CDR3 sequence: CASSVEQGMNTGELFF. The CDR3 region has the DNA TGTGCCAGCAGTGTAGAACAGGGAATGAACACCGGGGAGCTGTTTTTT.

Only one count was recorded for this clonotype. It may be a read error: a sequence one base away is much more abundant. The chain recombines TRBV6-5 with TRBJ2-4; tentative D call: TRBD2 (6 bases). The DNA end favors TRBJ2-5, so the J call may be wrong. CDR1 MNHEY and CDR2 SVGAGI come from the germline V gene. The CDR3 totals 15 residues. Written as DNA, the CDR3 is TGTGCCGGCAGTTTGGACCCGGGACTTCAAGAGACCCAGTACTTC. This sequence encodes CAGSLDPGLQETQYF.

The chain couples TRBV7-8 to TRBJ1-1, with 9 nucleotides matching TRBD1. Germline V gene lookup returns CDR1 SGHVS and CDR2 FQNEAQ. After removal of 2 bases from V and 5 bases from J, the junction contained 9 bases not matched to a gene. The CDR3 spans 16 residues. The CDR3 bases are TGTGCCAGCAGCTTACAAACAGGGACAGGGTGGACTGAAGCTTTCTTT. The encoded protein is CASSLQTGTGWTEAFF.

DNA of the CDR3: TGCGCCAGCAGCTCAGGGTTACAAGCTTTCTTT. Protein: CASSSGLQAFF. The chain employs TRBV5-1 and TRBJ1-1, with D maybe TRBD1 (5 bases). CDR3 length: 11 amino acids. The V end lost 3 bases, the J end lost 9 bases, and 9 bases lay between the germline ends. Germline values: CDR1 SGHRS, CDR2 YFSETQ.

The chain is built from TRBV28 and TRBJ1-2, with TRBD1 as a possible D gene (5 bases). The CDR3 length is 14 residues. CDR1 MDHEN and CDR2 SYDVKM come from the germline V gene. Trimming took off 3 bases at V and 4 bases at J, with 12 bases between the two ends. The CDR3 DNA sequence: TGTGCCAGCAGTTTGGGGCGGCGGGTCTATGGCTACACCTTC. It is translated as CASSLGRRVYGYTF.

This clonotype was picked up many times. The chain uses TRBV6-1 and TRBJ2-1; D is ambiguous. Germline V gives CDR1 MNHNS, CDR2 SASEGT. There are 13 residues in the CDR3. Trimming left V 6 bases short and J 7 bases short, with 13 bases between. CDR3 sequence: CASRQYMRNEQFF. The CDR3 nucleotides read TGTGCCAGCAGACAGTACATGAGAAATGAGCAGTTCTTC.